The 30 T cell receptor beta chains reported below all come from one sample, sequenced in a study of blood T cell repertoires in COVID-19 (TCRdb year 2020). Libraries were constructed by the immunoSEQ multiplex PCR assay. TCRdb's version of the immuneACCESS table is confined to in-frame rearrangements and falls short of the full clone set. An unresolved V gene accounts for under half of the shortfall where checked; the remainder is of unknown origin. Across this sample there are approximately 84,000 clones, with 83% seen only once. Of the sample, about 31% falls within the top ten clones. Sequencing input: peripheral blood. These receptors came from a woman older than 75 with acute or convalescent COVID-19.

This chain connects TRBV9 to TRBJ2-1, with 7 positions matching TRBD2. V lost 3 bases to trimming and J lost 1 base; unmatched junction nucleotides: 10. This CDR3 region has 17 residues. Germline V lookup: CDR1 SGDLS, CDR2 YYNGEE. CDR3 in DNA: TGTGCCAGCAGCGCGGCCCTAGCGGCCATGTCCTACAATGAGCAGTTCTTC. Residues: CASSAALAAMSYNEQFF.

V is TRBV27 and J is TRBJ1-2; the match to TRBD1 covers 10 bases. Germline trimming cut 8 bases from V and 4 bases from J; bases unmatched to any gene: 7. There are 14 residues in the CDR3. Germline-derived CDR1 and CDR2 are MNHEY and SMNVEV (reference sequence). The CDR3 loop reads CASARDRGFYGYTF. The CDR3 nucleotides read TGTGCCAGCGCCCGGGACAGGGGATTCTATGGCTACACCTTC.

The V call is TRBV2, the J call TRBJ2-7, with D perhaps matching TRBD1 (8 bases). This CDR3 spans 14 amino acids. Germline V gives CDR1 SNHLY, CDR2 FYNNEI. V was clipped by 6 bases and J by 0 bases, with 12 bases between them. CDR3 nucleotides: TGTGCCAGCAGCACAGGGGGGGCCTCCTACGAGCAGTACTTC. Its translation is CASSTGGASYEQYF.

J is TRBJ2-1 and V is TRBV5-1, with TRBD1 matching over 10 bases. Germline V gene lookup returns CDR1 SGHRS and CDR2 YFSETQ. V shed 0 bases and J 8 bases; nucleotides not matched to a gene: 2. This CDR3 contains 14 residues. In DNA, the CDR3 is TGCGCCAGCAGCTTGGATGGACAGGGGGATGAGCAGTTCTTC. Translated: CASSLDGQGDEQFF. Complete variable domain (other parts from reference TRBV5-1 and TRBJ2-1): KAGVTQTPRYLIKTRGQQVTLSCSPISGHRSVSWYQQTPGQGLQFLFEYFSETQRNKGNFPGRFSGRQFSNSRSEMNVSTLELGDSALYLCASSLDGQGDEQFFGPGTRLTVL.

The CDR3 here is CASSQEWDFTYNEQFF. The CDR3 region has the DNA TGCGCCAGCAGCCAAGAGTGGGACTTCACCTACAATGAGCAGTTCTTC. The chain carries TRBV4-1 and TRBJ2-1, with D perhaps matching TRBD2 (6 bases). This CDR3 region has 16 residues. The V end was cut by 0 bases, the J end by 2 bases, with 11 bases between. The V gene's germline CDR1 is MGHRA and CDR2 YSYEKL.

This chain uses TRBV10-3 with TRBJ2-3; maybe TRBD2 (6 bases). V shed 4 bases and J shed 3 bases, with 17 bases lying between them. Germline values: CDR1 ENHRY, CDR2 SYGVKD. The CDR3 totals 16 residues. This CDR3 reads CAISGPFGGGTDTQYF. The CDR3 DNA is TGTGCCATCAGTGGGCCCTTTGGGGGAGGAACAGATACGCAGTATTTT.

The chain is built from TRBV7-2 and TRBJ2-1; D is undetermined. The V gene's germline CDR1 is SGHTA and CDR2 FQGNSA. The CDR3 loop spans 15 amino acids. Trimming shortened V by 5 bases and J by 0 bases, and 11 bases separated the two germline ends. This CDR3 is CASSKTFSSYNEQFF. DNA for the CDR3: TGTGCCAGCAGCAAGACTTTTAGCTCCTACAATGAGCAGTTCTTC.

The chain recombines TRBV7-8 with TRBJ2-5, with a tentative D call TRBD1 (6 bases). In germline, CDR1 is SGHVS, CDR2 FQNEAQ. The CDR3 length is 14 residues. V shed 5 bases and J shed 2 bases, with 12 bases lying between them. DNA for the CDR3: TGTGCCAGCAGCCCAGGGGCACAACAAGAGACCCAGTACTTC. Its protein product is CASSPGAQQETQYF.

Concerning this clone: Other DNA sequences in this sample translate to the same CDR3. The rearrangement links TRBV28 to TRBJ2-7; D is ambiguous. Germline values: CDR1 MDHEN, CDR2 SYDVKM. This CDR3 spans 11 amino acids. V lost 3 bases and J lost 3, with 3 bases in between. CDR3 sequence reads: CASSLRYEQYF. The DNA of the CDR3 is TGTGCCAGCAGTTTGCGCTACGAGCAGTACTTC.

The CDR3 spells CATSDLGQDNEQFF. CDR3 bases: TGTGCCACCAGTGACCTGGGACAGGACAATGAGCAGTTCTTC. This sequence joins TRBV24-1 and TRBJ2-1; the match to TRBD1 covers 8 bases. J lost 5 bases, V lost 4 bases, and 3 bases had no gene match. Germline loops: CDR1 KGHDR, CDR2 SFDVKD. The CDR3 is 14 residues long.

Written as DNA, the CDR3 is TGTGCCAGCAGGGGACTAGCGGGAGGTCTTACTATGGAGACCCAGTACTTC. This sequence encodes CASRGLAGGLTMETQYF. V is TRBV7-6 and J is TRBJ2-5, with 15 nucleotides matching TRBD2. Trimming took 6 bases from V and 5 from J; bases not matched to a gene: 10. The CDR3 spans 17 residues. CDR1 and CDR2 from the germline V gene are SGHVS and FNYEAQ.

The chain uses TRBV5-8 and TRBJ1-2, with 8 bases aligning to TRBD1. The germline gives CDR1 SGHTS, CDR2 YDEGEE. V lost 1 base and J lost 2; bases outside the gene matches: 7. The CDR3 spans 16 residues. CDR3 protein: CASSLKGQARNYGYTF. The CDR3 region has the DNA TGTGCCAGCAGCTTGAAGGGACAGGCTCGCAACTATGGCTACACCTTC.

There are a few counts of this clone. The chain employs TRBV2 and TRBJ1-1; 10 bases map to TRBD1. The junction had 4 bases not matched to a gene; V was cut back by 4 bases and J by 5 bases. Germline V gives CDR1 SNHLY, CDR2 FYNNEI. This CDR3 is 14 amino acids long. CDR3 protein: CASSARTGGTEAFF. As DNA, the CDR3 is TGTGCCAGCAGTGCTCGGACAGGGGGAACTGAAGCTTTCTTT.

The V call is TRBV27, the J call TRBJ1-6; D is undetermined. The germline V gene encodes CDR1 MNHEY and CDR2 SMNVEV (reference sequence). V was clipped by 6 bases and J by 3 bases, with 9 bases between them. This CDR3 has 14 amino acids. This CDR3 reads CASRGRYYNSPLHF. In DNA, the CDR3 is TGTGCCAGCAGAGGGAGATACTATAATTCACCCCTCCACTTT.

This clone was counted a few times. The CDR3 sequence: CASSHQYTGELFF. In nucleotides, the CDR3 is TGCGCCAGCAGCCATCAATACACCGGGGAGCTGTTTTTT. This sequence joins TRBV4-1 and TRBJ2-2, with no clear D. Germline V gives CDR1 MGHRA, CDR2 YSYEKL. Trimming pared 3 bases from V and 3 bases from J, leaving 5 bases between. The CDR3 extends over 13 amino acids.

This clone has just a few counts. This chain connects TRBV6-5 to TRBJ2-7, with D hard to call. Germline V gene data show CDR1 as MNHEY and CDR2 as SVGAGI. The V gene lost 0 bases and the J gene lost 0 bases, with 12 bases spanning the gap. The CDR3 has 16 residues. The CDR3 protein is CASSYSTVRLSYEQYF. Written as DNA, the CDR3 is TGTGCCAGCAGTTACTCAACGGTCCGCCTCTCCTACGAGCAGTACTTC.

The chain uses TRBV4-3 and TRBJ1-4; D is perhaps TRBD1 (5 bases). The V and J ends lost 2 bases and 5 bases respectively, with 12 bases between them. The CDR3 consists of 15 residues. Germline CDR1 LGHNA, CDR2 YSLEER. The CDR3 sequence is CASSQQGQGNEKLFF. The CDR3, as DNA: TGCGCCAGCAGCCAACAAGGGCAGGGAAATGAAAAACTGTTTTTT.

This clone was picked up one time. The chain recombines TRBV29-1 with TRBJ2-3; TRBD2 matches at 12 bases. Trimming removed 4 bases from V and 2 bases from J; junction bases left unmatched: 7. This CDR3 comprises 16 residues. The germline CDR1 and CDR2 sequences are SQVTM and ANQGSEA. The CDR3 nucleotides read TGCAGCGTTGGAAGGACTAGCGGGACCGACACAGATACGCAGTATTTT. Protein sequence: CSVGRTSGTDTDTQYF.

The chain carries TRBV27 and TRBJ2-5; no firm D call. The germline V and J ends were trimmed by 4 bases and 2 bases, with 14 bases remaining between them. CDR1 is MNHEY, CDR2 SMNVEV, per germline (reference sequence). CDR3 size: 15 residues. CDR3 nucleotides: TGTGCCAGCAGTTCTCCCCCGACTGGTCAAGAGACCCAGTACTTC. The encoded protein is CASSSPPTGQETQYF.

The CDR3 protein is CASSLDEAQYF. The CDR3 nucleotides are TGTGCCAGCAGCTTGGATGAGGCACAGTATTTT. The chain has TRBV5-6 and TRBJ2-3, with unresolved D. V was pared by 0 bases and J by 12 bases, with 8 bases between. Germline CDR1 is SGHDT and CDR2 is YYEEEE. This CDR3 has 11 residues.

V and J are TRBV6-5 and TRBJ2-3, with a possible D match to TRBD2 (5 bases). Trimming removed 7 bases from V and 1 base from J, with 15 bases in between. The germline V gene encodes CDR1 MNHEY and CDR2 SVGAGI. The CDR3 totals 15 residues. CDR3 residues: CASTKEGWGTDTQYF. In DNA form, the CDR3 reads TGTGCCAGCACTAAAGAGGGCTGGGGCACAGATACGCAGTATTTT.

The rearrangement links TRBV4-1 to TRBJ1-4, with 9 bases identical to TRBD1. CDR1 and CDR2 from the germline V gene are MGHRA and YSYEKL. There are 17 residues in the CDR3. The V and J ends lost 0 bases and 8 bases, in that order; junction bases with no gene match: 10. The CDR3 is CASSQDGRTGAEEKLFF. CDR3 DNA: TGCGCCAGCAGCCAAGATGGGCGGACAGGGGCGGAAGAAAAACTGTTTTTT.

The rearrangement links TRBV7-2 to TRBJ1-1; D is perhaps TRBD1 (5 bases). Between the trimmed V and J ends, which lost 1 base and 1 base, there was a span of 7 bases. The CDR3 has 14 residues. Germline CDR1 is SGHTA and CDR2 is FQGNSA. The CDR3 region is CASSLGGGNTEAFF. The CDR3 region has the DNA TGTGCCAGCAGCTTAGGGGGGGGGAACACTGAAGCTTTCTTT.

V usage is TRBV5-6 and J usage is TRBJ2-7, with D possibly matching TRBD1 (6 bases). The CDR3 is 14 amino acids. The germline CDR1 and CDR2 sequences are SGHDT and YYEEEE. Trimming took 1 base from V and 6 from J, leaving 14 bases between them. The CDR3 protein is CASSLSWGHGEQYF. The DNA for the CDR3 is TGTGCCAGCAGCTTGTCATGGGGGCACGGCGAGCAGTACTTC.

The V and J genes are TRBV6-1 and TRBJ2-5; D possibly corresponds to TRBD1 (7 bases). Germline CDR1 is MNHNS and CDR2 is SASEGT. The ends were cut back, 4 bases at V and 1 base at J, with 10 bases in the middle. CDR3 size: 14 residues. CDR3 sequence reads: CASSGGDSQETQYF. The CDR3 region has the DNA TGTGCCAGCAGTGGCGGGGACAGCCAAGAGACCCAGTACTTC.

The rearrangement links TRBV19 to TRBJ1-1; D might be TRBD1 (5 bases). With 4 bases removed from V and 5 bases from J, the gap between germline ends came to 17 bases. The CDR3 extends over 15 amino acids. Per germline, CDR1 LNHDA and CDR2 SQIVND (reference sequence). The CDR3 nucleotides read TGTGCCAGTAGTAAGATCGCCGGGGGTCGAACTGAAGCTTTCTTT. The encoded protein is CASSKIAGGRTEAFF.

V and J are TRBV4-1 and TRBJ2-7; D might be TRBD1 (6 bases). V gave up 3 bases and J gave up 2 bases, with 14 bases separating them. Germline CDR1 reads MGHRA; CDR2 reads YSYEKL. The CDR3 covers 15 residues. CDR3 in amino acids: CASSHPFRGAYEQYF. CDR3 sequence (DNA): TGCGCCAGCAGCCACCCCTTCAGGGGAGCCTACGAGCAGTACTTC.

This clone was seen a few times. The V gene is TRBV4-2, the J gene TRBJ2-3; D ambiguous. V was pared by 2 bases and J by 2 bases, with 11 bases between. CDR3 length equals 15 residues. In germline, CDR1 is LGHNA, CDR2 YNFKEQ. The DNA for the CDR3 is TGTGCCAGCAGCCAAAGCGCAAGCCCCACAGATACGCAGTATTTT. This sequence encodes CASSQSASPTDTQYF.

The gene calls are TRBV28 and TRBJ1-1; 7 bases fit TRBD1. Germline V CDR1 and CDR2: MDHEN, SYDVKM. CDR3 length: 14 residues. Trimming at V came to 5 bases and at J to 5 bases, leaving 8 bases not matched to a gene. For the CDR3, the DNA is TGTGCCAGCAGTCTGGACAGGAGGGGGACTGAAGCTTTCTTT. This encodes CASSLDRRGTEAFF.

This chain joins TRBV6-2 or TRBV6-3 and TRBJ2-7; 10 bases align to TRBD2. The CDR3 length is 14 residues. J was trimmed by 3 bases and V by 5 bases; bases with no gene match: 4. Germline CDR1 and CDR2: MNHEY and SVGEGT. CDR3 DNA sequence: TGTGCCAGCAGTCCCGGGACTAGCGACTACGAGCAGTACTTC. It encodes CASSPGTSDYEQYF.